Listed below are T cell receptor beta chains from one sample, sequenced in a study of CD8+ T cells in alopecia areata. Assay used: immunoSEQ multiplex PCR; TCRdb lists only in-frame clones, some missing. Seen here are around 100,000 clones, about 60% observed once, and the top ten hold around 8.5%. What was sequenced was CD4+ T cells sorted from blood. These receptors were collected from a human donor in good health. CDR3s include the opening cysteine and the closing phenylalanine or tryptophan. Fields, in order: CDR3 protein, CDR3 length, J gene, V gene.

CAWSVERGRWGYGYTF	16	TRBJ1-2	TRBV30
CAWSSGGGGNTIYF	14	TRBJ1-3	TRBV30
CSGQGAGYGYTF	12	TRBJ1-2	TRBV29-1
CASSLALGAGPYNEQFF	17	TRBJ2-1	TRBV5-6
CASSDFFSSGQPQHF	15	TRBJ1-5	TRBV6-5
CASSRGAGDQETQYF	15	TRBJ2-5	TRBV9
CASSAPGAGTQYF	13	TRBJ2-3	TRBV7-2
CASSLLTGGLGSETQYF	17	TRBJ2-5	TRBV7-2
CASSLSTRSLSNYGYTF	17	TRBJ1-2	TRBV7-8
CSATGTGGATEKLFF	15	TRBJ1-4	TRBV29-1
CASSPNRGSGANVLTF	16	TRBJ2-6	TRBV18
CAWSVGGSNQPQHF	14	TRBJ1-5	TRBV30
CASSPSAVSYEQYF	14	TRBJ2-7	TRBV7-8
CASSGGTGETQYF	13	TRBJ2-5	TRBV28
CSARGVGNSGNTIYF	15	TRBJ1-3	TRBV29-1